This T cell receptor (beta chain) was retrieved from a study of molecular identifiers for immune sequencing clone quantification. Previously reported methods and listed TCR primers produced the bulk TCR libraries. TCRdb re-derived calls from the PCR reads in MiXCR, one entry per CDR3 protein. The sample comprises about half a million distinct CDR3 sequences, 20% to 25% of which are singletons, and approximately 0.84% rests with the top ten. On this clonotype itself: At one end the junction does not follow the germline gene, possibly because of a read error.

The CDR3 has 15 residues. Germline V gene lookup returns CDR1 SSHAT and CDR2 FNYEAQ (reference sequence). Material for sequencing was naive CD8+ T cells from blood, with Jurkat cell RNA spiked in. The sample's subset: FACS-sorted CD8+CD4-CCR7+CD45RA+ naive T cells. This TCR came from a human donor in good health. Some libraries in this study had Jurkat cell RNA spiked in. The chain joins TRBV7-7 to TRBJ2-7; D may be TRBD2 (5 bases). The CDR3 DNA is TGTGCTAGCAGCTTAGCGTTGGGCAGTCACTACGAGCAGTACTTC. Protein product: CASSLALGSHYEQYF.